Reported below is one T cell receptor (beta chain). These data originate in a study of blood T cell repertoires in COVID-19. The germline V gene has CDR1 MNHEY and CDR2 SVGEGT. This CDR3 spans 12 amino acids. Germline trimming cut 5 bases from V and 9 bases from J; bases unmatched to any gene: 5. The assay was immunoSEQ multiplex PCR, and TCRdb's table has in-frame clones only and misses some. Among 200,000 or so clones listed, around 80% were seen once. V and J are TRBV6-2 or TRBV6-3 and TRBJ2-3; TRBD1 matches 7 bases. What was sequenced was peripheral blood. This clonotype was sampled from a human donor in a cohort sampled during active COVID-19. The CDR3 loop is CASSDGDRTQYF. DNA of the CDR3: TGTGCCAGCAGTGACGGGGACAGAACGCAGTATTTT.